These 24 T cell receptor beta chains originate from one sample sequenced in a study of regulatory T cells in long-lasting Graves disease. Combining iRepertoire HTBI primers with Arm-PCR of CDR3 regions, the authors built TCR beta libraries. TCRdb fed the multiplex PCR reads into MiXCR, producing one record per CDR3 protein. The table includes 350,000 to 450,000 distinct CDR3 sequences, 20% to 25% detected once. Time point reported: persistent/refractory GD, antithyroid drugs over 5 years with positive TRAb. Preparation of the TCR library used RNA extracted from PBMCs. This specimen consisted of peripheral blood mononuclear cells (PBMCs), obtained when the disease was refractory, from a patient treated with antithyroid drugs. Receptors were obtained from a woman between 40 and 50 years old with Graves disease.

The chain uses TRBV20-1 and TRBJ2-2; D not resolved. The V end lost 1 base, the J end lost 3 bases, and 12 bases lay between the germline ends. Germline lookup yields CDR1 DFQATT and CDR2 SNEGSKA (reference sequence). There are 15 residues in the CDR3. CDR3 coding DNA: TGCAGTGCTAGAGCAGCCCCTTTTCACACCGGGGAGCTGTTTTTT. Amino acid sequence: CSARAAPFHTGELFF.

This clonotype has more than one count but fewer than ten. The chain carries TRBV19 and TRBJ1-6; D remains ambiguous. Trimming took 5 bases from V and 13 from J, leaving 18 bases between them. The CDR3 extends over 14 amino acids. Per the germline V gene, CDR1 is LNHDA and CDR2 is SQIVND (reference sequence). The CDR3 is CASSLQDTSSPLHF. CDR3 bases: TGTGCCAGTAGTCTTCAGGATACATCGTCCCCCCTCCACTTT.

This clonotype occurred a few times. This chain connects TRBV13 to TRBJ2-7; 9 bases agree with TRBD2. J was trimmed by 2 bases and V by 7 bases; bases with no gene match: 12. The germline V gene encodes CDR1 PRHDT and CDR2 FYEKMQ (reference sequence). The CDR3 has 16 amino acids. The CDR3 loop reads CASTSPGGGGAYEQYF. The CDR3 DNA follows: TGTGCCAGCACCTCCCCTGGCGGGGGGGGAGCCTACGAGCAGTACTTC.

Ten or more counts support this clonotype. This sequence joins TRBV7-9 and TRBJ2-7; 7 bases are shared with TRBD1. Germline loops: CDR1 SEHNR, CDR2 FQNEAQ (reference sequence). The CDR3 spans 15 residues. Trimming took 1 base from V and 3 from J; bases not matched to a gene: 6. CDR3 bases: TGTGCCAGCAGCTTAGTACAGGGGATATTCTACGAGCAGTACTTC. Protein product: CASSLVQGIFYEQYF.

This clonotype was observed once. The V and J genes are TRBV19 and TRBJ2-2; no firm D call. The CDR3 consists of 14 residues. The germline gives CDR1 LNHDA, CDR2 SQIVND (reference sequence). V was pared by 5 bases and J by 0 bases, with 7 bases between. The CDR3 region is CASSPPPNTGELFF. For the CDR3, the DNA is TGTGCCAGTAGTCCTCCCCCGAACACCGGGGAGCTGTTTTTT.

A few counts support this clonotype. The rearrangement links TRBV6-1 to TRBJ2-7; 10 nucleotides match TRBD2. Germline CDR1 reads MNHNS; CDR2 reads SASEGT. V shed 6 bases, J shed 7 bases, and the junction held 27 bases outside the gene matches. The CDR3 has 20 amino acids. CDR3 sequence (DNA): TGTGCCAGCAGAGCCAGGTCGGGGGGGGCTTGGACTAGCGGTATGAGGGAGCAGTACTTC. Translation: CASRARSGGAWTSGMREQYF.

Many counts were recorded for this clonotype. This chain uses TRBV28 with TRBJ2-7, with D hard to call. Between the trimmed V and J ends, which lost 2 bases and 4 bases, there was a span of 12 bases. The CDR3 loop spans 14 amino acids. Germline values: CDR1 MDHEN, CDR2 SYDVKM. CDR3 residues: CASSLAQKAYEQYF. CDR3 coding DNA: TGTGCCAGCAGTTTAGCACAGAAAGCTTACGAGCAGTACTTC. Complete variable domain (other parts from reference TRBV28 and TRBJ2-7): DVKVTQSSRYLVKRTGEKVFLECVQDMDHENMFWYRQDPGLGLRLIYFSYDVKMKEKGDIPEGYSVSREKKERFSLILESASTNQTSMYLCASSLAQKAYEQYFGPGTRLTVT.

This clonotype was detected only a few times. This chain uses TRBV9 with TRBJ1-2; no firm D call. The length of the CDR3 is 14 residues. Between the trimmed V and J ends, which lost 0 bases and 2 bases, there was a span of 8 bases. The germline gives CDR1 SGDLS, CDR2 YYNGEE. As DNA, the CDR3 is TGTGCCAGCAGCGTAGACGGAGCCAACTATGGCTACACCTTC. It translates to CASSVDGANYGYTF.

This clonotype has at least ten counts. The V gene is TRBV7-8, the J gene TRBJ2-7; D is ambiguous. The ends were cut back, 5 bases at V and 4 bases at J, with 18 bases in the middle. The CDR3 length is 15 residues. Germline V gene data show CDR1 as SGHVS and CDR2 as FQNEAQ. The CDR3 nucleotides are TGTGCCAGCAGCCAGCGTGTGACAAGCCTGTACGAGCAGTACTTC. It encodes CASSQRVTSLYEQYF.

The V gene is TRBV16, the J gene TRBJ2-5; D call uncertain. The germline CDR1 and CDR2 sequences are KGHSY and FQNENV. Trimming removed 1 base at V and 3 bases at J, with 6 bases between. The CDR3 has 13 amino acids. Here the CDR3 reads CASSQWTEETQYF. The CDR3, as DNA: TGTGCCAGCAGCCAATGGACGGAAGAGACCCAGTACTTC.

This clonotype has only a few counts. The chain uses TRBV27 and TRBJ2-2; 8 nucleotides match TRBD1. Trimming cost V 3 bases and J 4 bases; bases outside gene matches: 10. The length of the CDR3 is 17 residues. Germline CDR1 reads MNHEY; CDR2 reads SMNVEV (reference sequence). The CDR3 sequence is CASSLALRTGTTGELFF. CDR3 coding DNA: TGTGCCAGCAGTTTGGCTCTCCGGACAGGGACCACCGGGGAGCTGTTTTTT.

This clonotype occurred a few times. The chain carries TRBV20-1 and TRBJ2-7, with 10 bases aligning to TRBD2. The CDR3 is made up of 16 amino acids. Trimming removed 1 base from V and 2 bases from J; junction bases left unmatched: 8. Germline CDR1 is DFQATT and CDR2 is SNEGSKA (reference sequence). CDR3 nucleotide sequence: TGCAGTGCTAGAGGCCCGACTAGCGGGTACCCCTACGAGCAGTACTTC. Translation gives CSARGPTSGYPYEQYF.

This clonotype was seen repeatedly, ten times or more. The gene calls are TRBV29-1 and TRBJ1-4, with D hard to call. The germline V gene has CDR1 SQVTM and CDR2 ANQGSEA. CDR3 length equals 13 residues. The CDR3 DNA sequence: TGCACCGCTCGAGACGGAGAGAATGAAAAACTGTTTTTT. This encodes CTARDGENEKLFF.

The CDR3 DNA sequence: TGTGCCTGGGGGGGACAGATGAACACTGAAGCTTTCTTT. It specifies CAWGGQMNTEAFF. The chain carries TRBV30 and TRBJ1-1; 7 bases agree with TRBD1. The CDR3 runs 13 residues. Per germline, CDR1 GTSNPN and CDR2 SVGIG (reference sequence). The junction had 3 bases not matched to a gene; V was cut back by 5 bases and J by 0 bases.

This clonotype was seen a few times. This chain links TRBV19 with TRBJ1-2; TRBD1 matches at 7 bases. CDR1 is LNHDA, CDR2 SQIVND, per germline (reference sequence). CDR3 size: 15 residues. The V segment lost 3 bases and the J segment 6 bases; nucleotides outside the gene matches: 10. CDR3 in amino acids: CASSIKRQGRDGYTF. CDR3 DNA: TGTGCCAGTAGTATCAAGAGACAGGGCCGCGATGGCTACACCTTC.

At least ten counts were recorded for this clonotype. This sequence joins TRBV28 and TRBJ1-4; D call uncertain. The CDR3 totals 14 residues. V lost 2 bases, J lost 3 bases, and 7 bases lay in between. Germline CDR1 and CDR2: MDHEN and SYDVKM. The CDR3 spells CASSLSGSNEKLFF. In DNA, the CDR3 is TGTGCCAGCAGTTTAAGCGGATCTAATGAAAAACTGTTTTTT. The entire variable domain, with the rest obtained from reference TRBV28 and TRBJ1-4, is as follows: DVKVTQSSRYLVKRTGEKVFLECVQDMDHENMFWYRQDPGLGLRLIYFSYDVKMKEKGDIPEGYSVSREKKERFSLILESASTNQTSMYLCASSLSGSNEKLFFGSGTQLSVL.

This chain links TRBV5-1 with TRBJ2-7; TRBD1 agrees at 8 bases. CDR1 and CDR2 from the germline V gene are SGHRS and YFSETQ. Trimming removed 2 bases from V and 7 bases from J; junction bases left unmatched: 8. The CDR3 runs to 14 residues. This chain's CDR3 is CASSLGQGIEEQYF. The CDR3 nucleotides read TGCGCCAGCAGCTTAGGACAGGGCATCGAGGAGCAGTACTTC.

The rearrangement links TRBV28 to TRBJ1-1, with a tentative D call TRBD1 (6 bases). CDR3 size: 15 residues. Trimming cost V 6 bases and J 4 bases, with 18 bases left between them. CDR1 is MDHEN, CDR2 SYDVKM, per germline. CDR3 residues: CASSEEQGFGTEAFF. In DNA form, the CDR3 reads TGTGCCAGCAGCGAGGAACAGGGATTCGGCACTGAAGCTTTCTTT.

In this sample, this clonotype turned up a few times. This chain joins TRBV7-8 and TRBJ2-7; tentative D call: TRBD2 (6 bases). Trimming took 2 bases from V and 1 from J, leaving 9 bases between them. The CDR3 has 14 residues. Germline V lookup: CDR1 SGHVS, CDR2 FQNEAQ. The CDR3 loop reads CASSLSGLSYEQYF. Written as DNA, the CDR3 is TGTGCCAGCAGCTTAAGCGGGCTATCCTACGAGCAGTACTTC.

V is TRBV9 and J is TRBJ2-2; no clear D. Trimming stripped 0 bases from V and 4 bases from J, with 7 bases between. There are 14 residues in the CDR3. The germline V gene has CDR1 SGDLS and CDR2 YYNGEE. The CDR3 DNA follows: TGTGCCAGCAGCGTAGTCCCGATCACCGGGGAGCTGTTTTTT. Residues: CASSVVPITGELFF.

J is TRBJ2-2 and V is TRBV7-8, with D maybe TRBD2 (6 bases). The germline V gene has CDR1 SGHVS and CDR2 FQNEAQ. The CDR3 contains 16 residues. Deletions cut 0 bases from V and 5 bases from J, with 13 bases between. CDR3 residues: CASSLAPGVWTGELFF. For the CDR3, the DNA is TGTGCCAGCAGCTTAGCGCCGGGGGTTTGGACCGGGGAGCTGTTTTTT.

The chain couples TRBV27 to TRBJ2-7, with 10 positions matching TRBD2. This CDR3 contains 16 residues. J was trimmed by 0 bases and V by 3 bases; bases with no gene match: 5. Germline CDR1 reads MNHEY; CDR2 reads SMNVEV (reference sequence). CDR3 DNA: TGTGCCAGCAGTTTCAGCGGGAGGGCGAGCTCCTACGAGCAGTACTTC. Residues: CASSFSGRASSYEQYF.

This clonotype was picked up many times. The chain links TRBV27 to TRBJ2-5, with 8 bases aligning to TRBD1. V shed 4 bases and J 2 bases; nucleotides not matched to a gene: 3. The CDR3 is 14 amino acids. Germline V gene data show CDR1 as MNHEY and CDR2 as SMNVEV (reference sequence). The CDR3 DNA follows: TGTGCCAGCAGTTCCCGGGACAGGCAAGAGACCCAGTACTTC. Amino acid sequence: CASSSRDRQETQYF.

V and J are TRBV11-1 and TRBJ2-1; 8 nucleotides line up with TRBD2. Germline V gene sequence: CDR1 SGHAT, CDR2 FQDESV (reference sequence). The CDR3 extends over 14 amino acids. V was pared by 3 bases and J by 9 bases, with 7 bases of the junction left unmatched. This chain's CDR3 is CASSFQREGVEQFF. The CDR3, as DNA: TGTGCCAGCAGCTTTCAACGGGAGGGGGTTGAGCAGTTCTTC. The complete variable domain, with remaining parts taken from reference TRBV11-1 and TRBJ2-1, reads EAEVAQSPRYKITEKSQAVAFWCDPISGHATLYWYRQILGQGPELLVQFQDESVVDDSQLPKDRFSAERLKGVDSTLKIQPAELGDSAMYLCASSFQREGVEQFFGPGTRLTVL.